Shown below are 20 T cell receptor beta chains from a single sample sequenced in a study of cytomegalovirus exposure and HLA in healthy donors. The PCR employed 60 Vbeta primers together with 13 Jbeta primers. The method was immunoSEQ multiplex PCR; TCRdb's version includes in-frame clones alone and lacks a portion of them. This table has 100,000 to 130,000 clones, over 70% appearing once. Sequencing was done on a sample of PBMCs. These receptors all come from a young man in good health and CMV-seronegative.

The V gene is TRBV5-1, the J gene TRBJ2-3, with 8 bases aligning to TRBD2. The V gene end was trimmed by 4 bases and the J gene end by 2 bases; junction bases not matched to a gene: 9. This CDR3 comprises 16 residues. CDR1 is SGHRS and CDR2 is YFSETQ in the germline V gene. CDR3 nucleotide sequence: TGCGCCAGCAGCCAGGTAGCGGGAATCCTCACAGATACGCAGTATTTT. Its protein is CASSQVAGILTDTQYF.

The chain employs TRBV30 and TRBJ1-5; possible D gene TRBD1, 5 bases. CDR3 length: 16 residues. The V gene lost 0 bases and the J gene lost 0 bases, with 12 bases spanning the gap. CDR1 is GTSNPN, CDR2 SVGIG, per germline (reference sequence). The CDR3 sequence is CAWSVGTPNSNQPQHF. For the CDR3, the DNA is TGTGCCTGGAGTGTAGGGACTCCGAATAGCAATCAGCCCCAGCATTTT.

The chain carries TRBV7-3 and TRBJ2-6, with a possible D match to TRBD2 (7 bases). Germline CDR1 SGHTA, CDR2 FQGTGA. This CDR3 is built from 22 residues. The ends were cut back, 5 bases at V and 1 base at J, with 30 bases in the middle. The chain's CDR3 is CASSGGARTDTLRGSGANVLTF. CDR3 in DNA: TGTGCCAGCAGCGGGGGGGCCCGGACTGATACCCTACGGGGGTCTGGGGCCAACGTCCTGACTTTC.

The chain employs TRBV7-3 and TRBJ1-1; D may be TRBD1 (6 bases). CDR3 length: 14 amino acids. Trimming stripped 5 bases from V and 7 bases from J, with 17 bases between. The V gene's germline CDR1 is SGHTA and CDR2 FQGTGA. This chain's CDR3 is CASSLQGGAGEAFF. In DNA form, the CDR3 reads TGTGCCAGCAGCCTCCAAGGGGGGGCGGGTGAAGCTTTCTTT.

This chain uses TRBV11-2 with TRBJ2-1; 13 bases fit TRBD2. V lost 5 bases and J lost 7; bases outside the gene matches: 8. There are 16 residues in the CDR3. Germline CDR1 reads SGHAT; CDR2 reads FQNNGV. The CDR3 loop reads CASSRTSGSSGNEQFF. CDR3 nucleotides: TGTGCCAGCAGCAGGACTAGCGGGAGTTCGGGGAATGAGCAGTTCTTC.

The chain links TRBV5-6 to TRBJ2-4; weak D call: TRBD2 (7 bases). With 4 bases removed from V and 9 bases from J, the gap between germline ends came to 17 bases. The CDR3 contains 14 residues. The germline V gene has CDR1 SGHDT and CDR2 YYEEEE. CDR3 sequence: CASSPGAGAGIQYF. The CDR3 region has the DNA TGTGCCAGCAGCCCGGGTGCGGGGGCGGGCATTCAGTACTTC.

This clone was detected a few times. The genes are TRBV2 and TRBJ2-7; D unclear. The CDR3 is made up of 13 amino acids. Deletions cut 2 bases from V and 3 bases from J, with 8 bases between. The V gene's germline CDR1 is SNHLY and CDR2 FYNNEI. CDR3 residues: CASSEFHNYEQYF. Here the CDR3 DNA reads TGTGCCAGCAGTGAATTTCACAACTACGAGCAGTACTTC.

This sequence joins TRBV14 and TRBJ1-3; D is perhaps TRBD1 (6 bases). The CDR3 covers 15 residues. Trimming took off 0 bases at V and 4 bases at J, with 10 bases between the two ends. From germline, CDR1 is SGHDN and CDR2 FVKESK. CDR3 sequence: CASSQEEDRGNTIYF. The CDR3 DNA reads as TGTGCCAGCAGCCAAGAAGAGGACAGAGGAAACACCATATATTTT.

The genes are TRBV11-2 and TRBJ1-1, with 7 positions matching TRBD1. Germline V gives CDR1 SGHAT, CDR2 FQNNGV. The CDR3 has 16 amino acids. J gave up 1 base and V 0 bases, and 5 bases lay outside the gene matches. The CDR3 here is CASSLESGQPNTEAFF. In DNA form, the CDR3 reads TGTGCCAGCAGCTTAGAATCGGGACAGCCGAACACTGAAGCTTTCTTT.

This clone has only one observation. V is TRBV30 and J is TRBJ2-3, with a tentative D call TRBD2 (6 bases). Trimming stripped 4 bases from V and 14 bases from J, with 16 bases between. Germline-derived CDR1 and CDR2 are GTSNPN and SVGIG (reference sequence). This CDR3 contains 11 residues. The CDR3 region is CAWTMGLLMYF. DNA of the CDR3: TGTGCCTGGACGATGGGACTCCTTATGTATTTT.

The chain employs TRBV29-1 and TRBJ1-5, with no clear D. The CDR3 extends over 14 amino acids. V dropped 1 base and J dropped 2 bases, with 9 bases sitting between them. Per germline, CDR1 SQVTM and CDR2 ANQGSEA. The CDR3 bases are TGCAGCGTTGAAGCCCTCGGGGGCAATCAGCCCCAGCATTTT. As protein: CSVEALGGNQPQHF.

The chain employs TRBV9 and TRBJ2-6; D may be TRBD1 (5 bases). Deletions cut 5 bases from V and 3 bases from J, with 18 bases between. This CDR3 is built from 17 residues. Per germline, CDR1 SGDLS and CDR2 YYNGEE. CDR3 in amino acids: CASRGPGLKGGANVLTF. The CDR3 nucleotides read TGTGCCAGCAGGGGGCCCGGGCTAAAGGGTGGGGCCAACGTCCTGACTTTC.

The chain joins TRBV30 to TRBJ2-5, with D possibly being TRBD2 (5 bases). CDR1 is GTSNPN and CDR2 is SVGIG in the germline V gene (reference sequence). This CDR3 region has 15 residues. Trimming removed 0 bases from V and 4 bases from J, with 15 bases in between. CDR3 protein: CAWSVGGLTGETQYF. The CDR3 coding sequence is TGTGCCTGGAGTGTAGGAGGACTGACGGGAGAGACCCAGTACTTC.

The chain links TRBV18 to TRBJ2-5, with 8 nucleotides matching TRBD2. CDR1 KGHSH and CDR2 LQKENI come from the germline V gene. CDR3 length: 16 amino acids. V gave up 5 bases and J gave up 2 bases; unmatched junction bases: 10. CDR3 DNA: TGTGCCAGCTCATGGGAGCCAGCGGGGGCGCAAGAGACCCAGTACTTC. Protein: CASSWEPAGAQETQYF.

The genes are TRBV28 and TRBJ1-2; possible D gene TRBD1, 6 bases. Germline CDR1 and CDR2: MDHEN and SYDVKM. The V and J ends lost 2 bases and 4 bases respectively, with 14 bases between them. The CDR3 sequence is 15 residues long. The CDR3 DNA reads as TGTGCCAGCAGTTTACAGCGGCAGGGGTCCTATGGCTACACCTTC. Translated: CASSLQRQGSYGYTF.

This sequence joins TRBV5-1 and TRBJ2-7; D is possibly TRBD2 (7 bases). V was shortened by 3 bases and J by 1 base, with 17 bases between the two germline ends. The CDR3 loop spans 16 amino acids. The germline CDR1 and CDR2 sequences are SGHRS and YFSETQ. CDR3 nucleotide sequence: TGCGCCAGCAGCTCCGTTGGGGGGGCCGTGTCCTACGAGCAGTACTTC. Its protein product is CASSSVGGAVSYEQYF. The entire variable domain, with the rest obtained from reference TRBV5-1 and TRBJ2-7, is as follows: KAGVTQTPRYLIKTRGQQVTLSCSPISGHRSVSWYQQTPGQGLQFLFEYFSETQRNKGNFPGRFSGRQFSNSRSEMNVSTLELGDSALYLCASSSVGGAVSYEQYFGPGTRLTVT.

The rearrangement links TRBV25-1 to TRBJ1-2, with a weak D call TRBD1 (5 bases). The germline gives CDR1 MGHDK, CDR2 SYGVNS. The CDR3 consists of 14 residues. Trimming pared 7 bases from V and 7 bases from J, leaving 19 bases between. The CDR3 is CASTPEHRSGGYTF. DNA of the CDR3: TGTGCCAGCACGCCTGAGCACAGGTCGGGTGGCTACACCTTC.

The gene calls are TRBV7-2 and TRBJ2-1, with D tentatively TRBD1 (5 bases). V was shortened by 3 bases and J by 4 bases, with 10 bases between the two germline ends. The CDR3 sequence is 14 residues long. Per the germline V gene, CDR1 is SGHTA and CDR2 is FQGNSA. The CDR3 sequence: CASSFRQRYNEQFF. DNA for the CDR3: TGTGCCAGCAGCTTCCGACAGCGATACAATGAGCAGTTCTTC. Using reference TRBV7-2 and TRBJ2-1 for the parts outside the CDR3, the full variable domain is GAGVSQSPSNKVTEKGKDVELRCDPISGHTALYWYRQSLGQGLEFLIYFQGNSAPDKSGLPSDRFSAERTGGSVSTLTIQRTQQEDSAVYLCASSFRQRYNEQFFGPGTRLTVL.

The rearrangement uses TRBV7-9 and TRBJ2-3; D is perhaps TRBD1 (6 bases). Germline-derived CDR1 and CDR2 are SEHNR and FQNEAQ (reference sequence). V gave up 4 bases and J gave up 3 bases, with 14 bases separating them. The CDR3 has 15 residues. CDR3 bases: TGTGCCAGCAGCTCCCCGCCGACAGGTACAGATACGCAGTATTTT. This sequence encodes CASSSPPTGTDTQYF.

The chain combines TRBV7-9 with TRBJ2-1, with TRBD2 identical over 9 bases. V shed 7 bases and J 4 bases; nucleotides not matched to a gene: 11. Germline V gene lookup returns CDR1 SEHNR and CDR2 FQNEAQ (reference sequence). This CDR3 is built from 16 residues. This CDR3 is CASNDHSSGEYNEQFF. The CDR3 region has the DNA TGTGCCAGCAACGACCACTCTAGCGGGGAATACAATGAGCAGTTCTTC.